A selection of T cell receptor beta chains follows, all from one sample in a study of human T cells and chemical hapten exposure. Each CDR3 protein is one row after TCRdb ran MiXCR on the RACE reads. The table shows some 79,000 distinct CDR3 sequences, with 11% occurring only once. The source material was whole blood, sampled in connection with sensitization to the hapten diphenylcyclopropenone (DPC). These receptors were collected from a woman in her 50s with alopecia areata. Some clones in this sample may be carry-over from other donors' samples. Each CDR3 is given without its conserved first and last residue. The order of the fields is V gene, J gene, CDR3 protein.

>TRBV10-3|TRBJ1-1
AISESRVYTEAF
>TRBV6-2/TRBV6-3|TRBJ1-1
ASSYPMNTVAF
>TRBV3-1|TRBJ1-2
ASSRYAGTAHNYGYT
>TRBV3-1|TRBJ1-5
ASSRNHDQPQH
>TRBV28|TRBJ1-2
ASSRRQRLYGYT
>TRBV12-3/TRBV12-4|TRBJ2-4
ASRRQGSRDIQY
>TRBV6-4|TRBJ1-1
ASSEQDYTEAF
>TRBV11-3|TRBJ2-1
ASSLRRGSLNEQF
>TRBV7-2|TRBJ1-5
AFTDTFWGRNQPQH
>TRBV28|TRBJ2-1
ASRKITGEQF
>TRBV10-2|TRBJ2-1
ASTPGRFGEQF
>TRBV11-2|TRBJ2-5
ASSSSQGKQETQY
>TRBV7-9|TRBJ2-7
ASSRTSGTGDGEQY
>TRBV29-1|TRBJ2-2
SVAEGLASGELF
>TRBV9|TRBJ2-1
ASTRAGASYNEQF
>TRBV29-1|TRBJ2-7
SVILAGGSYEQY
>TRBV4-3|TRBJ2-5
ASSQDIGRGGTQY
>TRBV9|TRBJ2-1
ASSVTSGTLGGSYNEQF
>TRBV9|TRBJ2-1
ASSVTSGSRNEQF
>TRBV7-2|TRBJ2-7
ASSSQGQGYEPYEQY
>TRBV7-2|TRBJ2-7
ASSLATLRYEQY
>TRBV11-3|TRBJ2-1
ASSSRGGSYNEQF
>TRBV5-1|TRBJ2-3
ASSLGGPNTDTQY
>TRBV28|TRBJ1-5
ASSYRDRRGQPQH
>TRBV28|TRBJ1-5
ATAGTLGNQPQH